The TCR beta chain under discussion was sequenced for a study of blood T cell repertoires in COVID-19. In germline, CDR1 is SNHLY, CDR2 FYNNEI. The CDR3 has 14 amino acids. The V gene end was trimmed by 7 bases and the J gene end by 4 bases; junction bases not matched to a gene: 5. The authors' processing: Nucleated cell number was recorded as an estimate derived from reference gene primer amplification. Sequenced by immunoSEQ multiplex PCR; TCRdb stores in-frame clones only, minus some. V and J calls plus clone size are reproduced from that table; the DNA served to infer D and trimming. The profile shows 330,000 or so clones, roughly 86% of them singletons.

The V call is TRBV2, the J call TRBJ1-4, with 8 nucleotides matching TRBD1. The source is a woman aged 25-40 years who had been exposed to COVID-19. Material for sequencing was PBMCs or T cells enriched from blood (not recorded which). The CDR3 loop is CASTWTGNNEKLFF. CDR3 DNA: TGTGCCAGCACCTGGACAGGGAATAATGAAAAACTGTTTTTT.